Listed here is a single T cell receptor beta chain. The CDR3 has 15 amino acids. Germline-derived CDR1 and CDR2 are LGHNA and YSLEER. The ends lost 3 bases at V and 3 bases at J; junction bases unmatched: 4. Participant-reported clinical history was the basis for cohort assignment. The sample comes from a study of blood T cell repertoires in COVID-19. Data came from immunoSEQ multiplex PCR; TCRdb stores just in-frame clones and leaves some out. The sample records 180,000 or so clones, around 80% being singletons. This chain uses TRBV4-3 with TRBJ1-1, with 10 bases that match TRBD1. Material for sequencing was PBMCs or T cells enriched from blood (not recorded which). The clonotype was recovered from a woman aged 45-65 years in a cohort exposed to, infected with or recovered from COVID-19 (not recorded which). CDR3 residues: CASSHLGTGDTEAFF. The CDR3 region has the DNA TGCGCCAGCAGCCATTTAGGGACAGGGGACACTGAAGCTTTCTTT.